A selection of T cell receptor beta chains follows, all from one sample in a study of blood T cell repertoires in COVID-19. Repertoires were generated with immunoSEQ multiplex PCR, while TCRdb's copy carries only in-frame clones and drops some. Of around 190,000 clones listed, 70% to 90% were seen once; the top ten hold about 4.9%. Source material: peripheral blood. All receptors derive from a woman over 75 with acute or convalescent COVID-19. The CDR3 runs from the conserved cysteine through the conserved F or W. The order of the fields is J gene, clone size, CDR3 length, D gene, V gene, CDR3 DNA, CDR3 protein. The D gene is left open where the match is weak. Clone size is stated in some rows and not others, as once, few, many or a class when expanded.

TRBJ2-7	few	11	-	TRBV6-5	TGTGCCAGCAGTAACTCCCGGGAGCAGTACTTC	CASSNSREQYF
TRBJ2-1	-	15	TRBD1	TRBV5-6	TGTGCCAGCAGCTTGGGACAGGGGGCCTACAATGAGCAGTTCTTC	CASSLGQGAYNEQFF
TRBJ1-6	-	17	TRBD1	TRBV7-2	TGTGCCAGCAGCTTAAACGCGGGGGGGACAGGGGGCGCTCCCCTCCACTTT	CASSLNAGGTGGAPLHF
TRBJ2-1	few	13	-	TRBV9	TGTGCCAGCAGCCATTGGACAGAAGATGAGCAGTTCTTC	CASSHWTEDEQFF
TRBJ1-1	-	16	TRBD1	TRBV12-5	TGTGCTAGTGGTTTGGCTGCCGGGACAGGGAACACTGAAGCTTTCTTT	CASGLAAGTGNTEAFF
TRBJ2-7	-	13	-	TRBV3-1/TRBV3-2	TGTGCCAGCAGCCTTCTTGGGCAGTACGAGCAGTACTTC	CASSLLGQYEQYF
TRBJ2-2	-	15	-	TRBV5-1	TGCGCCAGCAGCCCTAGCCCAACTAACACCGGGGAGCTGTTTTTT	CASSPSPTNTGELFF
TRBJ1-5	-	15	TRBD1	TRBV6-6	TGTGCCAGCAGTGAGGGACAGGGGGCATATCAGCCCCAGCATTTT	CASSEGQGAYQPQHF
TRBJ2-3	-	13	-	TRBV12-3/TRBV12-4	TGTGCCAGCAGTTTAACACAAGGCGGTACGCAGTATTTT	CASSLTQGGTQYF
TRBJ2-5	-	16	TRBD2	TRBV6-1	TGTGCCAGCAGTGAATTAGTAGCGGGAGGATCAGAGACCCAGTACTTC	CASSELVAGGSETQYF
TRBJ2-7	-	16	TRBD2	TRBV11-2	TGTGCCAGCAGCAACCGAATGAGACTAGCGGGATACGAGCAGTACTTC	CASSNRMRLAGYEQYF